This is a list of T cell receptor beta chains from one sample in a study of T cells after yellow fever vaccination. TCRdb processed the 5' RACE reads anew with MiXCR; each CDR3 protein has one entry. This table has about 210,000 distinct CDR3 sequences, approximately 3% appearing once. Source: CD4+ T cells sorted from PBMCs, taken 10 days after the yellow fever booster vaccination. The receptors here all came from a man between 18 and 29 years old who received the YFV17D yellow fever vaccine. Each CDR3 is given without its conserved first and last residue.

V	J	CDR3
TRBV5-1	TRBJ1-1	ASSSQGAEAF
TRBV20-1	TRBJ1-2	SAPGPIRGNYGYT
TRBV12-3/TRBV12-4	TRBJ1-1	ASSFRAARGTEAF
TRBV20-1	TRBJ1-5	SARRINSNQPQH
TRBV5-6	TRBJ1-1	ASTLGLMNTEAF
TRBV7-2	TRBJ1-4	ASSWGSRVYNEKLF
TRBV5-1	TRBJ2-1	ASSLAAEGNEQF
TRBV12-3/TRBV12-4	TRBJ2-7	ASSYPALTGTYEQY
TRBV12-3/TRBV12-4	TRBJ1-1	ASSLAGTFPNTEAF
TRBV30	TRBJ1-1	AWRRQVNTEAF
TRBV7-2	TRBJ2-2	ASPADTSRNTGELF
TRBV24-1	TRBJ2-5	ATSDVGRYQETQY
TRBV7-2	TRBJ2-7	ASSLRGRSSYEQY
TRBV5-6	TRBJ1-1	ASSALGAGDTEAF
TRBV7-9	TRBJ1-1	ASSLGTPNTEAF
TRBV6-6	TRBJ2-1	ATSEQGAAYNEQF
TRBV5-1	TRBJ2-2	ASSGGSAANTGELF
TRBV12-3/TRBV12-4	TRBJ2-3	ASSFEMGVRDADTQY
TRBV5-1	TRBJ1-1	ASSLVPGRSSNTEAF
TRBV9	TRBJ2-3	ASSPRPDSGGTDTQY
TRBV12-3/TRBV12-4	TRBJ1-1	ASSPRDGGRNTEAF
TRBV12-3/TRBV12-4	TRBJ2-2	ASSLISHGELF